This TCR beta chain was captured in a study of breast tumors, draining lymph nodes, adjacent tissues. Whole-study results and caveats: That most tumor T cells come from lymph nodes remained unproven.

Samples came from axillary lymph nodes draining the breast cancer. Using its own MiXCR run on the multiplex PCR reads, TCRdb lists one record per CDR3 protein. The sample lists around 140,000 distinct CDR3 sequences, 20% to 25% occurring once. Germline lookup yields CDR1 LNHNV and CDR2 YYDKDF (reference sequence). The V gene lost 4 bases and the J gene lost 3 bases, with 11 bases spanning the gap. The CDR3 is 14 amino acids. In its sample, this clonotype was seen many times. What it binds is not known. The source material was axillary lymph node tissue. This TCR came from a female donor with breast cancer. Some clones in this sample may be carry-over from other donors' samples. The genes are TRBV15 and TRBJ2-3; maybe TRBD1 (7 bases). The chain's CDR3 is CATSTRGRTDTQYF. In DNA, the CDR3 is TGTGCCACCAGCACCAGGGGGAGGACAGATACGCAGTATTTT. Full variable domain (rest looked up from reference TRBV15 and TRBJ2-3): DAMVIQNPRYQVTQFGKPVTLSCSQTLNHNVMYWYQQKSSQAPKLLFHYYDKDFNNEADTPDNFQSRRPNTSFCFLDIRSPGLGDTAMYLCATSTRGRTDTQYFGPGTRLTVL.